This record covers a single T cell receptor beta chain. No antigen is known for it. Mismatch with germline at one junction end may stem from a read error. Amplification of TCR alpha and beta CDR3 regions from RNA used iRepertoire nested multiplex PCR. For one-step reverse transcription and amplification, about 85-400 ng of tissue mRNA or PBMC total RNA was used. TCRdb reanalysed the multiplex PCR reads using MiXCR and keeps one entry per CDR3 protein. The profile shows 100,000 to 150,000 distinct CDR3 sequences, 24% of them singletons. This CDR3 has 15 amino acids. Germline lookup yields CDR1 MNHNS and CDR2 SASEGT. This specimen belongs to a study of glioma-infiltrating T cells. Findings and limits, study-wide: Above-expected tissue-blood divergence occurred in all gliomas, most in low-grade ones. Only very few CDR3 sequences appeared in both tissue and blood.

The sequenced material came from glioma tissue, nonneoplastic brain tissue, or PBMCs (not recorded which). The source of this sequence is a human donor with low-grade glioma or glioblastoma, undergoing nonglioma brain surgery, or in good health (not recorded which). The rearrangement links TRBV6-1 to TRBJ1-2; 11 nucleotides match TRBD1. The CDR3 here is CAISDRDRGSYGYTF. In nucleotides, the CDR3 is TGTGCCATCAGTGACCGGGACAGGGGGTCTTATGGCTACACCTTC.